This T cell receptor (beta chain) was recorded in a study of T cells in Graves' hyperthyroidism and ophthalmopathy. The wider study: The initial diagnosis was the point when peripheral blood was collected, ahead of any treatment.

This clonotype has just a few counts. What it binds is unknown. TCR beta CDR3 regions were amplified from RNA transcripts. The HTBI primer set drove a first-round RT-PCR of the TCR CDR3. TCRdb fed the multiplex PCR reads into MiXCR, producing one record per CDR3 protein. The repertoire includes approximately 620,000 distinct CDR3 sequences, 16% of them detected once, and roughly 3% sits in the top ten. CDR1 and CDR2 from the germline V gene are MNHGY and SVAAGI. The CDR3 consists of 15 residues. Trimming removed 1 base from V and 1 base from J, with 11 bases in between. Findings and limits, study-wide: The blood repertoire included most of the expanded thyroid clonotypes above 0.001.

Disease lasting under 3 months, a NOSPECS grade of at least 4, and a Clinical Activity Score of at least 3 were features of the ophthalmopathy patients. This TCR came from a woman aged 40-49 years with Graves' ophthalmopathy. The chain has TRBV6-9 and TRBJ2-7, with a weak D call TRBD2 (7 bases). The sequenced sample was blood. The CDR3 here is CASSYLRGPSYEQYF. In nucleotides, the CDR3 is TGTGCCAGCAGTTATTTGCGGGGGCCTTCCTACGAGCAGTACTTC.